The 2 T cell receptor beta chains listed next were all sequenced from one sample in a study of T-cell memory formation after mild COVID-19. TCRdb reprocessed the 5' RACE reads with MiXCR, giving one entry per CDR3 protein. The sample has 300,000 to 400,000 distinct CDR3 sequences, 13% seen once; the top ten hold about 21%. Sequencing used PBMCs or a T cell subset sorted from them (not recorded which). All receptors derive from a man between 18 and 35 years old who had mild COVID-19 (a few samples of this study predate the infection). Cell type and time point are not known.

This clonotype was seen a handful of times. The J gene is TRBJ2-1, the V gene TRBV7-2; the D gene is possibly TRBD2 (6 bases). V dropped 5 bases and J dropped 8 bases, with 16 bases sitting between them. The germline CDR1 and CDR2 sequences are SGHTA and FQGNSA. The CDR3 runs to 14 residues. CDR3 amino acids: CASSPGGDFDEQFF. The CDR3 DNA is TGTGCCAGCAGCCCCGGAGGGGATTTCGATGAGCAGTTCTTC.

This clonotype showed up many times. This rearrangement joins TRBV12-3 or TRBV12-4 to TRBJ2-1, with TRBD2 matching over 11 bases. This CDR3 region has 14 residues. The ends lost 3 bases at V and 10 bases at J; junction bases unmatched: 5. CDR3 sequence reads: CASSFSGGAGEQFF. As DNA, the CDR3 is TGTGCCAGCAGTTTTAGCGGGGGGGCCGGCGAGCAGTTCTTC.